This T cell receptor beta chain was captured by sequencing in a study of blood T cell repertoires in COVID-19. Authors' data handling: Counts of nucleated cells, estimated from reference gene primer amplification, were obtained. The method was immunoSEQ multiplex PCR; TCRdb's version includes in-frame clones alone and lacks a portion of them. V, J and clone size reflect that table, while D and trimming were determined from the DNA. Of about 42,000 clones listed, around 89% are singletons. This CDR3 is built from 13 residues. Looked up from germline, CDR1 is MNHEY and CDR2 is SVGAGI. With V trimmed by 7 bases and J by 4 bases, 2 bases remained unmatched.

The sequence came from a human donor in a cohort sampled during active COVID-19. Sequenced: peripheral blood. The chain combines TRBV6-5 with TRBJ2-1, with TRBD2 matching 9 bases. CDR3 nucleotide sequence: TGTGCCAGCACGGGACTAGCATACAATGAGCAGTTCTTC. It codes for CASTGLAYNEQFF.